The 30 T cell receptor beta chains in this list originate from one sample, sequenced in a study of a mutant IDH1 vaccine in newly diagnosed glioma. Described time point: week 23, last vaccination. It was 300 ug of mutant IDH1 20-mer peptide that made up each vaccine dose, given with topical imiquimod. The assay was immunoSEQ multiplex PCR, and TCRdb's table has in-frame clones only and misses some. The repertoire has about 38,000 clones, roughly 76% of them found once; the top ten carry 5.1%. No antigen has been identified for these receptors. This specimen consisted of PBMCs, obtained from a glioma patient whose treatment included an IDH1 peptide vaccine. All receptors come from a man aged 35-49 years with glioma.

Turning to this clone: Mismatch with germline at one junction end may stem from a read error. The chain joins TRBV6-1 to TRBJ2-2, with a weak D call TRBD1 (5 bases). The length of the CDR3 is 14 residues. Germline loops: CDR1 MNHNS, CDR2 SASEGT. The CDR3 loop is CVSRDTGNTGELFF. In nucleotides, the CDR3 is TGTGTCAGCAGGGATACAGGGAACACCGGGGAGCTGTTTTTT.

The chain employs TRBV30 and TRBJ2-5; 10 nucleotides match TRBD2. V trimming: 0 bases; J trimming: 9 bases; junction bases outside the gene matches: 10. Germline V CDR1 and CDR2: GTSNPN, SVGIG (reference sequence). The CDR3 has 15 amino acids. The CDR3 DNA is TGTGCCTGGAGTGTACAGGCTAGCGGGGGTCAGGCCCAGTACTTC. Its protein is CAWSVQASGGQAQYF.

This chain joins TRBV4-3 and TRBJ2-1; TRBD1 might be the D (5 bases). CDR1 LGHNA and CDR2 YSLEER come from the germline V gene. The CDR3 is 12 residues long. The V and J ends lost 4 bases and 9 bases respectively, with 10 bases between them. The CDR3 DNA is TGCGCCAGCAGCCGCGTTCAGGGTGAGCAGTTCTTC. This codes for CASSRVQGEQFF.

The chain is built from TRBV7-2 and TRBJ1-5, with TRBD1 matching over 8 bases. The CDR3 loop spans 15 amino acids. J was trimmed by 5 bases and V by 1 base; bases with no gene match: 4. Germline V CDR1 and CDR2: SGHTA, FQGNSA. CDR3 protein: CASSLDRGKDQPQHF. CDR3 bases: TGTGCCAGCAGCTTAGACAGGGGGAAAGATCAGCCCCAGCATTTT.

This clone appeared a few times. The chain uses TRBV7-2 and TRBJ1-1; D uncertain. CDR3 size: 18 residues. V was clipped by 5 bases and J by 4 bases, with 26 bases between them. Germline loops: CDR1 SGHTA, CDR2 FQGNSA. CDR3 in amino acids: CASSPDGRIVWVGTEAFF. The CDR3 DNA is TGTGCCAGCAGCCCGGACGGACGTATCGTGTGGGTGGGCACTGAAGCTTTCTTT.

This chain links TRBV7-6 with TRBJ2-7; 9 bases line up with TRBD1. The CDR3 covers 15 residues. Trimming cost V 4 bases and J 5 bases; bases outside gene matches: 9. CDR1 is SGHVS and CDR2 is FNYEAQ in the germline V gene. The CDR3 DNA reads as TGTGCCAGCAGCTCACAGGGGGCGCGACAGGACGAGCAGTACTTC. Protein: CASSSQGARQDEQYF.

The chain links TRBV7-9 to TRBJ2-3; no clear D gene. The CDR3 length is 12 residues. CDR1 and CDR2 (germline): SEHNR, FQNEAQ (reference sequence). The ends were cut back, 5 bases at V and 6 bases at J, with 9 bases in the middle. CDR3 DNA: TGTGCCAGCAGCCCAGAGTTGGATACGCAGTATTTT. It encodes CASSPELDTQYF.

CDR3: CASSLSPGTGVRGYTF. CDR3 in DNA: TGTGCCAGCAGTTTATCCCCCGGGACAGGGGTCCGGGGCTACACCTTC. This chain joins TRBV27 and TRBJ1-2, with 10 nucleotides matching TRBD1. Trimming cost V 0 bases and J 8 bases; bases outside gene matches: 9. Germline assignment: CDR1 MNHEY and CDR2 SMNVEV (reference sequence). The CDR3 has 16 amino acids.

The chain uses TRBV5-1 and TRBJ2-3, with TRBD2 as a possible D gene (5 bases). CDR1 and CDR2 from the germline V gene are SGHRS and YFSETQ. The CDR3 has 12 amino acids. V lost 7 bases and J 6 bases, leaving 12 bases between the germline ends. CDR3: CASAPRGDTQYF. CDR3 DNA sequence: TGCGCCAGCGCTCCCCGAGGGGATACGCAGTATTTT.

V is TRBV30 and J is TRBJ2-3; 9 bases are a match to TRBD2. V gave up 1 base and J gave up 7 bases; unmatched junction bases: 12. Looked up from germline, CDR1 is GTSNPN and CDR2 is SVGIG (reference sequence). This CDR3 spans 16 amino acids. CDR3 protein: CAWSGVSGGLGYTQYF. CDR3 DNA: TGTGCCTGGAGTGGTGTTAGCGGGGGCCTCGGTTATACGCAGTATTTT.

J is TRBJ2-1 and V is TRBV4-1; D remains unclear. The ends were cut back, 4 bases at V and 4 bases at J, with 8 bases in the middle. There are 13 residues in the CDR3. CDR1 and CDR2 from the germline V gene are MGHRA and YSYEKL. CDR3: CASSLPPYNEQFF. The CDR3 coding sequence is TGCGCCAGCAGCCTCCCGCCGTACAATGAGCAGTTCTTC.

The rearrangement uses TRBV5-4 and TRBJ1-2; TRBD1 matches 9 bases. The CDR3 sequence is 15 residues long. J was trimmed by 5 bases and V by 3 bases; bases with no gene match: 8. Per germline, CDR1 SGHNT and CDR2 YYREEE (reference sequence). CDR3 loop: CASSSGDRVGYGYTF. As DNA, the CDR3 is TGTGCCAGCAGCTCCGGGGACAGGGTAGGGTATGGCTACACCTTC.

As concerns this clone: Other DNA sequences of this sample code for an identical CDR3. The chain has TRBV6-5 and TRBJ1-1, with D tentatively TRBD1 (6 bases). The V gene's germline CDR1 is MNHEY and CDR2 SVGAGI. V lost 8 bases, J lost 1 base, and 11 bases lay in between. The CDR3 contains 13 residues. CDR3 coding DNA: TGTGCCAGCGTAGGACAGCAGAACACTGAAGCTTTCTTT. Translated: CASVGQQNTEAFF.

V is TRBV18 and J is TRBJ2-1; TRBD1 matches at 10 bases. Trimming cost V 6 bases and J 14 bases; bases outside gene matches: 7. Looked up from germline, CDR1 is KGHSH and CDR2 is LQKENI. The CDR3 length is 12 residues. The CDR3 protein is CASSTGQGREFF. The CDR3 nucleotides read TGTGCCAGCTCCACGGGACAGGGGAGGGAGTTCTTC.

This clone was seen just once. The rearrangement joins TRBV6-6 to TRBJ1-2; TRBD1 matches 9 bases. Trimming at V came to 5 bases and at J to 7 bases, leaving 8 bases not matched to a gene. Germline V gene lookup returns CDR1 MNHNY and CDR2 SVGAGI (reference sequence). This CDR3 has 14 residues. CDR3 sequence (DNA): TGTGCCAGCAGTCGCACCACAGGGGGCATTGGCTACACCTTC. Translating it yields CASSRTTGGIGYTF.

The rearrangement links TRBV5-4 to TRBJ2-3; 10 positions agree with TRBD1. V gave up 4 bases and J gave up 2 bases; unmatched junction bases: 4. Per the germline V gene, CDR1 is SGHNT and CDR2 is YYREEE (reference sequence). The CDR3 is 15 amino acids. The CDR3 DNA reads as TGTGCCAGCAGCGGGACAGGGGTATTCACAGATACGCAGTATTTT. Protein sequence: CASSGTGVFTDTQYF.

The sample holds a few counts of this clone. The gene calls are TRBV15 and TRBJ2-1; 9 bases line up with TRBD1. V lost 3 bases and J lost 8; bases outside the gene matches: 8. CDR1 and CDR2 from the germline V gene are LNHNV and YYDKDF (reference sequence). CDR3 length equals 15 residues. CDR3 residues: CATSSVTGGIDEQFF. CDR3 nucleotide sequence: TGTGCCACCAGCAGCGTCACAGGGGGCATTGATGAGCAGTTCTTC.

This clone was picked up a small number of times. This chain joins TRBV30 and TRBJ1-2; the D gene is possibly TRBD1 (6 bases). The CDR3 totals 14 residues. Germline CDR1 GTSNPN, CDR2 SVGIG (reference sequence). V was clipped by 2 bases and J by 2 bases, with 12 bases between them. This chain's CDR3 is CAWSPLTGNYGYTF. CDR3 in DNA: TGTGCCTGGAGTCCTCTCACAGGGAACTATGGCTACACCTTC.

The chain carries TRBV7-2 and TRBJ1-6; perhaps TRBD1 as D (5 bases). The V and J ends lost 4 bases and 10 bases respectively, with 17 bases between them. This CDR3 has 15 amino acids. Per the germline V gene, CDR1 is SGHTA and CDR2 is FQGNSA. CDR3 nucleotide sequence: TGTGCCAGCAGCTCCCCATGGGGGGGGGTGTCACCCCTCCACTTT. Amino acid sequence: CASSSPWGGVSPLHF.

J is TRBJ1-4 and V is TRBV9; possible D gene TRBD1, 5 bases. The CDR3 runs 15 residues. With 0 bases removed from V and 4 bases from J, the gap between germline ends came to 10 bases. Germline CDR1 reads SGDLS; CDR2 reads YYNGEE. This CDR3 reads CASSVEGAVNEKLFF. CDR3 nucleotides: TGTGCCAGCAGCGTAGAAGGGGCGGTTAATGAAAAACTGTTTTTT.

The V gene is TRBV2, the J gene TRBJ1-3; D unresolved. The germline V gene has CDR1 SNHLY and CDR2 FYNNEI. The CDR3 consists of 13 residues. Trimming stripped 6 bases from V and 0 bases from J, with 6 bases between. The CDR3 here is CASRDGSGNTIYF. The DNA for the CDR3 is TGTGCCAGCAGGGACGGCTCTGGAAACACCATATATTTT. Complete variable domain (other parts from reference TRBV2 and TRBJ1-3): EPEVTQTPSHQVTQMGQEVILRCVPISNHLYFYWYRQILGQKVEFLVSFYNNEISEKSEIFDDQFSVERPDGSNFTLKIRSTKLEDSAMYFCASRDGSGNTIYFGEGSWLTVV.

This clone was observed once. As DNA, the CDR3 is TGTGCCAGCAGCAAGGGCAGGGGATATGGCTACACCTTC. It encodes CASSKGRGYGYTF. The rearrangement joins TRBV21-1 to TRBJ1-2; the tabulated D call, TRBD1, remains unverified against the DNA. TRBV21-1 is a documented pseudogene. The CDR3 loop spans 13 amino acids.

CDR3 amino acids: CAISLDSLGGYTF. DNA for the CDR3: TGTGCCATCAGTTTAGACAGCCTAGGTGGCTACACCTTC. This chain joins TRBV10-3 and TRBJ1-2; D is perhaps TRBD1 (5 bases). CDR1 is ENHRY, CDR2 SYGVKD, per germline. The CDR3 is 13 amino acids. V lost 5 bases to trimming and J lost 7 bases, with 14 bases between them.

This clone was observed once. The V gene is TRBV14, the J gene TRBJ2-7; no clear D gene. V dropped 3 bases and J dropped 4 bases, with 10 bases sitting between them. Germline assignment: CDR1 SGHDN and CDR2 FVKESK. The CDR3 totals 13 residues. CDR3 residues: CASSQYRTYEQYF. The DNA of the CDR3 is TGTGCCAGCAGCCAGTACAGAACTTACGAGCAGTACTTC.

This chain joins TRBV7-3 and TRBJ2-7, with a tentative D call TRBD2 (6 bases). This CDR3 has 16 amino acids. Trimming pared 1 base from V and 4 bases from J, leaving 17 bases between. CDR1 is SGHTA, CDR2 FQGTGA, per germline. CDR3 amino acids: CASSLMATPGVYEQYF. The DNA of the CDR3 is TGTGCCAGCAGCTTAATGGCGACCCCGGGGGTGTACGAGCAGTACTTC.

The chain uses TRBV9 and TRBJ2-5; no reliable D call. Germline V gene sequence: CDR1 SGDLS, CDR2 YYNGEE. Trimming stripped 6 bases from V and 3 bases from J, with 15 bases between. This CDR3 has 14 amino acids. CDR3 coding DNA: TGTGCCAGCAACCTAGGGTATAGGGAAGAGACCCAGTACTTC. This sequence encodes CASNLGYREETQYF.

The CDR3 DNA sequence: TGTGCCAGTCTTCCTGCCCGAGACAGGGGGGCCGGGGAGCTGTTTTTT. Amino acids: CASLPARDRGAGELFF. V gene TRBV28 combines with J gene TRBJ2-2, with TRBD1 matching over 9 bases. The CDR3 covers 16 residues. From germline, CDR1 is MDHEN and CDR2 SYDVKM. V lost 9 bases to trimming and J lost 6 bases; unmatched junction nucleotides: 14.

This clone is medium-sized in the sample. Written as DNA, the CDR3 is TGCGCCAGCAGCACTAGCGGGACTGACTATCAGCCCCAGCATTTT. It encodes CASSTSGTDYQPQHF. V usage is TRBV4-3 and J usage is TRBJ1-5, with a possible D match to TRBD1 (5 bases). V dropped 5 bases and J dropped 5 bases, with 16 bases sitting between them. The germline V gene encodes CDR1 LGHNA and CDR2 YSLEER. The CDR3 has 15 residues.

This clone occurred once. This sequence joins TRBV6-5 and TRBJ2-2; D unresolved. The CDR3 contains 13 residues. CDR1 and CDR2 from the germline V gene are MNHEY and SVGAGI. Trimming cost V 8 bases and J 6 bases, with 13 bases left between them. CDR3 nucleotides: TGTGCCAGCTACCACCTTGGTCCCGGGGAGCTGTTTTTT. Protein sequence: CASYHLGPGELFF.

The sample holds one count of this clone. The rearrangement joins TRBV29-1 to TRBJ1-3; D unresolved. Deletions cut 5 bases from V and 4 bases from J, with 12 bases between. The CDR3 has 13 residues. The germline V gene has CDR1 SQVTM and CDR2 ANQGSEA. The CDR3 DNA reads TGCAGCGTTCAAACTGGTGCAGGAAACACCATATATTTT. This gives the protein CSVQTGAGNTIYF.